These 11 T cell receptor beta chains share one sample of origin, sequenced in a study of blood T cell repertoires in COVID-19. The protocol was immunoSEQ multiplex PCR, while the TCRdb copy is restricted to in-frame clones and leaves out a portion. Altogether around 220,000 clones are present, around 83% being singletons, with the ten largest covering 8.2%. Sequencing was done on a sample of peripheral blood. These receptors originate from an elderly woman with COVID-19, enrolled during active disease.

The rearrangement joins TRBV5-6 to TRBJ2-3, with D possibly being TRBD2 (6 bases). V lost 0 bases to trimming and J lost 6 bases, with 23 bases between them. This CDR3 comprises 18 residues. The V gene's germline CDR1 is SGHDT and CDR2 YYEEEE. The CDR3 loop is CASSLAGRIARGRDTQYF. CDR3 coding DNA: TGTGCCAGCAGCTTGGCCGGGAGAATAGCGAGAGGGCGGGATACGCAGTATTTT.

CDR3 loop: CASSFTAGVNEQYF. The CDR3 nucleotides are TGTGCCAGCAGTTTTACGGCAGGGGTCAACGAGCAGTACTTC. This chain joins TRBV27 and TRBJ2-7; D might be TRBD1 (6 bases). Germline loops: CDR1 MNHEY, CDR2 SMNVEV (reference sequence). The V and J ends lost 3 bases and 5 bases respectively, with 14 bases between them. CDR3 size: 14 residues.

The chain has TRBV6-5 and TRBJ1-2; D gene ambiguous. The germline gives CDR1 MNHEY, CDR2 SVGAGI. The CDR3 loop spans 14 amino acids. The V gene lost 10 bases and the J gene lost 6 bases, with 21 bases spanning the gap. CDR3 bases: TGTGCCATCCTTCTTCGAGGCCCCGAGGATGGCTACACCTTC. This codes for CAILLRGPEDGYTF.

The chain is built from TRBV6-1 and TRBJ2-7, with 10 bases identical to TRBD2. Germline lookup yields CDR1 MNHNS and CDR2 SASEGT. The CDR3 has 15 residues. The trim removed 1 base at V and 4 bases at J, leaving 4 bases unmatched. The CDR3 region is CASSEERGGPYEQYF. DNA for the CDR3: TGTGCCAGCAGTGAAGAGCGGGGGGGACCTTACGAGCAGTACTTC.

This chain joins TRBV7-9 and TRBJ1-2; D ambiguous. Germline CDR1 and CDR2: SEHNR and FQNEAQ (reference sequence). Trimming shortened V by 1 base and J by 4 bases, and 7 bases separated the two germline ends. This CDR3 spans 13 amino acids. The CDR3 coding sequence is TGTGCCAGCAGCTTAGAGGAGGCCTATGGCTACACCTTC. This sequence encodes CASSLEEAYGYTF.

The rearrangement joins TRBV11-1 to TRBJ1-1, with TRBD1 matching 9 bases. The V gene end was trimmed by 2 bases and the J gene end by 8 bases; junction bases not matched to a gene: 9. CDR3 length: 15 residues. Germline V gives CDR1 SGHAT, CDR2 FQDESV (reference sequence). The CDR3 DNA is TGTGCCAGCAGCTTACTCCTGGGACAGGGAGGGGAAGCTTTCTTT. It yields the protein CASSLLLGQGGEAFF. Drawing the rest from reference TRBV11-1 and TRBJ1-1, the complete variable domain is EAEVAQSPRYKITEKSQAVAFWCDPISGHATLYWYRQILGQGPELLVQFQDESVVDDSQLPKDRFSAERLKGVDSTLKIQPAELGDSAMYLCASSLLLGQGGEAFFGQGTRLTVV.

This clone has more than one count but fewer than ten. The gene calls are TRBV5-6 and TRBJ2-7, with 10 bases matching TRBD1. This CDR3 is 15 amino acids long. Germline assignment: CDR1 SGHDT and CDR2 YYEEEE. The junction had 7 bases not matched to a gene; V was cut back by 0 bases and J by 7 bases. This CDR3 is CASSLVGQGNGEQYF. In nucleotides, the CDR3 is TGTGCCAGCAGCTTGGTGGGACAGGGGAATGGGGAGCAGTACTTC.

V and J are TRBV5-1 and TRBJ2-6, with 9 bases lining up with TRBD1. This CDR3 has 19 residues. V was clipped by 4 bases and J by 2 bases; unmatched bases: 13. Germline CDR1 is SGHRS and CDR2 is YFSETQ. This CDR3 reads CASSLGRTGEGPGANVLTF. DNA for the CDR3: TGCGCCAGCAGCCTCGGCAGGACAGGGGAGGGTCCTGGGGCCAACGTCCTGACTTTC.

V usage is TRBV5-5 and J usage is TRBJ1-5; maybe TRBD1 (5 bases). CDR3 length equals 16 residues. Germline V CDR1 and CDR2: SGHKS, YYEKEE (reference sequence). Trimming cost V 4 bases and J 1 base, with 15 bases left between them. CDR3: CASSLGDSGSNQPQHF. DNA of the CDR3: TGTGCCAGCAGCCTGGGGGATTCGGGAAGCAATCAGCCCCAGCATTTT.

The rearrangement links TRBV7-2 to TRBJ1-2; D is unresolved. Trimming left V 5 bases short and J 0 bases short, with 10 bases between. Per germline, CDR1 SGHTA and CDR2 FQGNSA. The CDR3 loop spans 14 amino acids. CDR3 sequence reads: CASSRGGANYGYTF. The CDR3, as DNA: TGTGCCAGCAGCCGCGGCGGAGCTAACTATGGCTACACCTTC.

This chain uses TRBV3-1 (or the pseudogene TRBV3-2) with TRBJ1-5; 7 nucleotides line up with TRBD1. This CDR3 is built from 14 residues. Per germline, CDR1 LGHDT and CDR2 YNNKEL (reference sequence). Trimming cost V 4 bases and J 7 bases; bases outside gene matches: 7. The CDR3 DNA follows: TGTGCCAGCAGCCCCTACAGGGGAGCGCAGCCCCAGCATTTT. This codes for CASSPYRGAQPQHF.